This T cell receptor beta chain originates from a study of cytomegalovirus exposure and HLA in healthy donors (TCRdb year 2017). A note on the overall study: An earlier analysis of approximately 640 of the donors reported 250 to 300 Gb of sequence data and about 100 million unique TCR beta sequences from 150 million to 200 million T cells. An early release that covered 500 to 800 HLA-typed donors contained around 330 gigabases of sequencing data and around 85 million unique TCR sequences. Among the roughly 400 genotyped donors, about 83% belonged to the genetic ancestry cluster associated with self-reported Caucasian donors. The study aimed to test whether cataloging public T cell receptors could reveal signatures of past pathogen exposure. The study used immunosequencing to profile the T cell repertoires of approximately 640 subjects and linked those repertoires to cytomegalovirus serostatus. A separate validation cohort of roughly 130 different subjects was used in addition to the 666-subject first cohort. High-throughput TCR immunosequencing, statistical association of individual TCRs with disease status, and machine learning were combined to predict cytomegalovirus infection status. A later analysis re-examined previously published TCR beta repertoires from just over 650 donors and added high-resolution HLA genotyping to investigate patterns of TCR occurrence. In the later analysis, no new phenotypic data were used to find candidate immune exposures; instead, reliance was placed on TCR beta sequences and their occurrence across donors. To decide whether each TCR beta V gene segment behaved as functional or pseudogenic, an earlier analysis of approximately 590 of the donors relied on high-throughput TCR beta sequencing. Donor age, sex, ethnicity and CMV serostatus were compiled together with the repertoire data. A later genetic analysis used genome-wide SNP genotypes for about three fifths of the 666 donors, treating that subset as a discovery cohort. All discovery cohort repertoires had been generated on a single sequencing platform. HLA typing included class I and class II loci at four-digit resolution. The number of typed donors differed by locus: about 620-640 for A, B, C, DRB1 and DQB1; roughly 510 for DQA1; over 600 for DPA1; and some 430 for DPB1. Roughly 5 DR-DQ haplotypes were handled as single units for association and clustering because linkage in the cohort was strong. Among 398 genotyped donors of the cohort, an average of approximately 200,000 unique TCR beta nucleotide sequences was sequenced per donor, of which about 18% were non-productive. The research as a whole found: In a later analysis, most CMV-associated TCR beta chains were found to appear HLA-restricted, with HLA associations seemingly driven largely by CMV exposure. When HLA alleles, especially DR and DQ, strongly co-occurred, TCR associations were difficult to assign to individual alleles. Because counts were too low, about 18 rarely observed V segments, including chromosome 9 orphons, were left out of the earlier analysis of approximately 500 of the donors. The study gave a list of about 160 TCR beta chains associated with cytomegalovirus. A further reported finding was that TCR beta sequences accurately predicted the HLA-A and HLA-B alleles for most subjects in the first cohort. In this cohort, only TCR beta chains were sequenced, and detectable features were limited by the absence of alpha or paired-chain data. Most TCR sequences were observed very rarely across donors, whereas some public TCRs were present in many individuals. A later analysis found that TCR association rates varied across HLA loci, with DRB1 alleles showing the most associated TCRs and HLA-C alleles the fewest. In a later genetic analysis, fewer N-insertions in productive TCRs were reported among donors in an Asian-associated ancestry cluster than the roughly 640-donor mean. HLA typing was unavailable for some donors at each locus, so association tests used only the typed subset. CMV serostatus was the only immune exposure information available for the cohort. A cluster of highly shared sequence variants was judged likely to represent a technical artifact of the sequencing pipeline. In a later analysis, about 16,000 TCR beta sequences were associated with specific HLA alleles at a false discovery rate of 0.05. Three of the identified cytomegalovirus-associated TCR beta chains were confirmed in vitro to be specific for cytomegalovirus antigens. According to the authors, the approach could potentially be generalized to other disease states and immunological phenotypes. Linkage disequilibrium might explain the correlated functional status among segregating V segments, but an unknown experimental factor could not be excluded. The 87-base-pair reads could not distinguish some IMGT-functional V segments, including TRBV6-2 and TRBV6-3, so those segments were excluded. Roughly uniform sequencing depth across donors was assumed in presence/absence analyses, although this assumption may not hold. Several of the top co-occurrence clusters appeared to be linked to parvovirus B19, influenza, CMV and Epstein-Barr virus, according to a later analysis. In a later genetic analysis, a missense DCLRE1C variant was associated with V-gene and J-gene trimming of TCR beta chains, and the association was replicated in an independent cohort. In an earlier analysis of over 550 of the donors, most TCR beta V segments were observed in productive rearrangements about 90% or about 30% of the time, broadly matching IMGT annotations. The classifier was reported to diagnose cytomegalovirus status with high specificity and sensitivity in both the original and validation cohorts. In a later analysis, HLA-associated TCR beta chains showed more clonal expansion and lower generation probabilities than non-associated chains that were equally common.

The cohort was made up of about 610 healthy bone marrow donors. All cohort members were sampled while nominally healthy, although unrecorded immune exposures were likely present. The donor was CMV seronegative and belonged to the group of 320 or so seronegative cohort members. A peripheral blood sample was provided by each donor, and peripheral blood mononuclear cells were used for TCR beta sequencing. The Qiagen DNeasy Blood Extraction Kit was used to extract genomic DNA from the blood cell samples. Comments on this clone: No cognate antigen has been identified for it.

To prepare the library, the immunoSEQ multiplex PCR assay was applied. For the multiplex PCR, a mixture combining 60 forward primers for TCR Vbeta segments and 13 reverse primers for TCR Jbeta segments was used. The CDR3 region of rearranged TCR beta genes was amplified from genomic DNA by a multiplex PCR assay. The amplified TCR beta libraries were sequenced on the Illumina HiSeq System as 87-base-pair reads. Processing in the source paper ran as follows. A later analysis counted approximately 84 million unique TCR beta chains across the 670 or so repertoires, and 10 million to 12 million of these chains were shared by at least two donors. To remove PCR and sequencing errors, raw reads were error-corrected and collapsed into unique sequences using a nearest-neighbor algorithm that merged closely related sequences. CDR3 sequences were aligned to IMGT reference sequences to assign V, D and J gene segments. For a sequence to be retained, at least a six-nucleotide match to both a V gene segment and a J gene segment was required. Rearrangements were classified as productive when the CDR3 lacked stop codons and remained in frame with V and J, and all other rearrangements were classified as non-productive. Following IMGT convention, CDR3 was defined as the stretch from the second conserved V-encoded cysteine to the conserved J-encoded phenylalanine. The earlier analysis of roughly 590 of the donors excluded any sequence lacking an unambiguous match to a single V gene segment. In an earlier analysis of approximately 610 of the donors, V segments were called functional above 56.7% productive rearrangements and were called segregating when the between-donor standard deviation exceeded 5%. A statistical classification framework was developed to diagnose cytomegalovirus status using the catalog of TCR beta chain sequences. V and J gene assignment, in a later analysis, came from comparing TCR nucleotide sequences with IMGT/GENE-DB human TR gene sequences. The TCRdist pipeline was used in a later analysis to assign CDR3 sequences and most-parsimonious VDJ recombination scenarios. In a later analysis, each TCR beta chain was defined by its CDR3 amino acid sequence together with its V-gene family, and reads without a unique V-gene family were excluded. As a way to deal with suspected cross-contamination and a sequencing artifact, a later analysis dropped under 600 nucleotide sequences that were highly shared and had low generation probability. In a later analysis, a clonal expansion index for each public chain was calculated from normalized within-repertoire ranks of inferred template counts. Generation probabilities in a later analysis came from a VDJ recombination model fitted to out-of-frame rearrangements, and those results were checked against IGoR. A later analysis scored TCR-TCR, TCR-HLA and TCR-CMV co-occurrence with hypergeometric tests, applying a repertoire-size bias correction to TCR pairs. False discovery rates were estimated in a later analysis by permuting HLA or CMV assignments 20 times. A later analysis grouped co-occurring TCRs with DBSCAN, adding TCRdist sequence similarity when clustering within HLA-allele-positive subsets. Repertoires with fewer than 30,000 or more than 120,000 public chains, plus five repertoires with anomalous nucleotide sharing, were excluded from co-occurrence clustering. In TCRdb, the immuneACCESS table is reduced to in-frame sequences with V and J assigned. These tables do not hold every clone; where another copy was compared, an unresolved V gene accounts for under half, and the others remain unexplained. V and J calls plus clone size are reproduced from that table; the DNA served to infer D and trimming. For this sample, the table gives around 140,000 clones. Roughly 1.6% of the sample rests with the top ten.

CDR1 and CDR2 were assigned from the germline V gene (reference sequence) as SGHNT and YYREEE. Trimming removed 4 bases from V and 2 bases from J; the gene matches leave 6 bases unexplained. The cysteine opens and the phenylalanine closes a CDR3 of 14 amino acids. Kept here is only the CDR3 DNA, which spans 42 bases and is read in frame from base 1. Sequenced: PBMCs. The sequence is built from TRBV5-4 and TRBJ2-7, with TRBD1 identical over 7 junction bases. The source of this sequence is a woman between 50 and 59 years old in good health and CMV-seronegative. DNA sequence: TGTGCCAGCAGCAGAGGACAGGAGCCCTACGAGCAGTACTTC. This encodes CASSRGQEPYEQYF.